The 5 T cell receptor beta chains in this list originate from one sample, sequenced in a study of T cell clonotyping in hematopoietic cell transplantation. The time point denotes: recipient sample about 28 days before transplant, after cytoreduction. Measured with immunoSEQ multiplex PCR; TCRdb has only the in-frame clones, and not every one. The sample holds about 41,000 clones, 85% seen once. The source was peripheral blood mononuclear cells, collected before stem cell transplant. The receptors stem from a man in his 60s with acute myeloid leukemia. Some clones in this sample may be carry-over from other donors' samples.

This clone was recorded a few times. The genes are TRBV10-3 and TRBJ1-2, with a weak D call TRBD1 (6 bases). The germline V gene encodes CDR1 ENHRY and CDR2 SYGVKD. The CDR3 is made up of 14 amino acids. The V end lost 4 bases, the J end lost 7 bases, and 16 bases lay between the germline ends. CDR3 bases: TGTGCCATCAGTGCGGGGGGCCCGGACTCTGGCTACACCTTC. Translated, it gives CAISAGGPDSGYTF.

The J gene is TRBJ1-1, the V gene TRBV30; no definite D call. This CDR3 comprises 13 residues. Germline CDR1 and CDR2: GTSNPN and SVGIG (reference sequence). Trimming left V 1 base short and J 1 base short, with 7 bases between. The CDR3 loop is CAWSEGPNTEAFF. CDR3 coding DNA: TGTGCCTGGAGTGAAGGACCGAACACTGAAGCTTTCTTT. The full variable domain, in which reference TRBV30 and TRBJ1-1 provide the parts outside the CDR3, is SQTIHQWPATLVQPVGSPLSLECTVEGTSNPNLYWYRQAAGRGLQLLFYSVGIGQISSEVPQNLSASRPQDRQFILSSKKLLLSDSGFYLCAWSEGPNTEAFFGQGTRLTVV.

The sample holds one count of this clone. V is TRBV19 and J is TRBJ2-6, with a weak D call TRBD1 (5 bases). The V end lost 5 bases, the J end lost 2 bases, and 10 bases lay between the germline ends. The germline gives CDR1 LNHDA, CDR2 SQIVND (reference sequence). The CDR3 runs 15 residues. The CDR3 sequence: CASSSQGTGANVLTF. The CDR3 nucleotides are TGTGCCAGTAGTTCTCAGGGTACTGGGGCCAACGTCCTGACTTTC.

This clone was recorded once. The rearrangement uses TRBV10-3 and TRBJ2-2; D gene uncertain. Trimming shortened V by 2 bases and J by 9 bases, and 13 bases separated the two germline ends. CDR1 ENHRY and CDR2 SYGVKD come from the germline V gene. CDR3 length: 14 amino acids. The DNA of the CDR3 is TGTGCCATCAGTGAGACCCACTCCCTCTGGGAGCTGTTTTTT. Protein sequence: CAISETHSLWELFF.

The V call is TRBV10-3, the J call TRBJ1-4; D unresolved. Looked up from germline, CDR1 is ENHRY and CDR2 is SYGVKD. Trimming pared 3 bases from V and 0 bases from J, leaving 2 bases between. CDR3 length: 13 amino acids. The CDR3 coding sequence is TGTGCCATCAGTGACACAACTAATGAAAAACTGTTTTTT. Translating it yields CAISDTTNEKLFF.